This TCR beta chain was captured by sequencing in a study of OX40 agonist ivuxolimab in advanced cancers. Whole-study findings and limits: The study observed clonal expansion of CD4+ and CD8+ blood T cells by week 6 at 0.1 to 3.0 mg/kg. Certain nonresponding patients likewise had low normalized T-cell clonal expansion.

As to this clone: The target antigen is unknown.

Blood sampling took place at baseline, cycle 4 day 1, and cycle 7 day 1. Losses at the gene ends were 4 bases for V and 4 bases for J; bases not matched to a gene: 8. The CDR3 has 16 amino acids. CDR1 SGDLS and CDR2 YYNGEE come from the germline V gene. Sequencing used immunoSEQ multiplex PCR; TCRdb keeps in-frame clones, though not all of them. The sample includes about 48,000 clones, 80% to 90% of them seen just once. This clonotype originated in an adult with an advanced solid tumor such as melanoma, head and neck, liver or kidney cancer. The V gene is TRBV9, the J gene TRBJ1-6, with TRBD1 matching 7 bases. Source: CD4+ or CD8+ T cells sorted from blood, taken in a trial of the OX40 agonist ivuxolimab. CDR3 in amino acids: CASSMAKDRYNSPLHF. CDR3 bases: TGTGCCAGCAGCATGGCGAAGGACAGGTATAATTCACCCCTCCACTTT. The full variable domain, completed using reference TRBV9 and TRBJ1-6, is DSGVTQTPKHLITATGQRVTLRCSPRSGDLSVYWYQQSLDQGLQFLIQYYNGEERAKGNILERFSAQQFPDLHSELNLSSLELGDSALYFCASSMAKDRYNSPLHFGNGTRLTVT.